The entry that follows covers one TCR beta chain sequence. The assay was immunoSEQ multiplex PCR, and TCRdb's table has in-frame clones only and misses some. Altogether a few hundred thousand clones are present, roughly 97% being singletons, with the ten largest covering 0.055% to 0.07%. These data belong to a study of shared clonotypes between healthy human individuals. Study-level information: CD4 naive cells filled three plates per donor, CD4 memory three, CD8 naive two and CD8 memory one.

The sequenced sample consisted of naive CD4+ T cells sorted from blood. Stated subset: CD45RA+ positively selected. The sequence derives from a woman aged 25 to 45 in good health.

The CDR3 region is CASSASTDTQYF. The CDR3 region has the DNA TGCGCCAGCAGCGCAAGCACAGATACGCAGTATTTT. This chain links TRBV5-1 with TRBJ2-3; D not resolved. Trimming took off 4 bases at V and 0 bases at J, with 3 bases between the two ends. This CDR3 is built from 12 residues. Germline CDR1 reads SGHRS; CDR2 reads YFSETQ.